The TCR beta chain described here comes from a study of T cells in Graves' hyperthyroidism and ophthalmopathy. Looking at the study overall: Once the initial diagnosis was made, peripheral blood was obtained before any treatment.

Study results and caveats: With a median lead of approximately 6 months before onset, the model predicted ophthalmopathy.

At least ten counts were recorded for this clonotype. Its specificity is not known. TCR beta CDR3 regions were amplified from RNA transcripts. First-round RT-PCR targeting the TCR CDR3 was performed with the HTBI primer set. Each CDR3 protein gets one entry after TCRdb re-called the multiplex PCR reads with MiXCR. The table includes around 600,000 distinct CDR3 sequences, approximately 15% detected once. Trimming removed 4 bases from V and 3 bases from J, with 13 bases in between. The CDR3 runs 14 residues. Germline loops: CDR1 MNHNS, CDR2 SASEGT. Ophthalmopathy patients all had a Clinical Activity Score of at least 3, a NOSPECS grade of at least 4 and disease under 3 months old.

The clonotype was recovered from a woman aged 45-60 years with Graves' ophthalmopathy. This sequence joins TRBV6-1 and TRBJ2-7; D is possibly TRBD1 (6 bases). The sequenced sample was blood. CDR3: CASSVRQANYEQYF. As DNA, the CDR3 is TGTGCCAGCAGTGTAAGACAGGCTAACTACGAGCAGTACTTC.